These 13 T cell receptor beta chains were sequenced from one sample in a study of blood T cell repertoires in COVID-19. Profiling relied on immunoSEQ multiplex PCR, and the TCRdb table lists in-frame clones only, not all of them. The table includes around 300,000 clones, approximately 86% detected once. Sequences were obtained from peripheral blood. The receptor set was obtained from a woman between 65 and 79 years old with COVID-19, enrolled during active disease.

This chain uses TRBV5-1 with TRBJ1-2; 7 bases fit TRBD1. V was clipped by 3 bases and J by 6 bases; unmatched bases: 5. Looked up from germline, CDR1 is SGHRS and CDR2 is YFSETQ. This CDR3 has 13 residues. DNA of the CDR3: TGCGCCAGCAGCTCCCAGGGGGAGAATGGCTACACCTTC. It codes for CASSSQGENGYTF.

The chain recombines TRBV6-5 with TRBJ1-1; D is ambiguous. The CDR3 runs to 12 residues. CDR1 is MNHEY and CDR2 is SVGAGI in the germline V gene. Deletions cut 6 bases from V and 8 bases from J, with 13 bases between. The CDR3 DNA sequence: TGTGCCAGCAGCCACGATGGCAGAGAAGCTTTCTTT. This encodes CASSHDGREAFF.

This clone has a handful of counts. This chain uses TRBV12-5 with TRBJ1-1; D call uncertain. The ends were cut back, 4 bases at V and 4 bases at J, with 10 bases in the middle. From germline, CDR1 is LGHNT and CDR2 FRNRAP. The CDR3 covers 13 residues. The CDR3 here is CASGSQVPTEAFF. The CDR3 bases are TGTGCTAGTGGTTCTCAGGTACCCACTGAAGCTTTCTTT. Looking up the rest from reference TRBV12-5 and TRBJ1-1 gives the full variable domain: DARVTQTPRHKVTEMGQEVTMRCQPILGHNTVFWYRQTMMQGLELLAYFRNRAPLDDSGMPKDRFSAEMPDATLATLKIQPSEPRDSAVYFCASGSQVPTEAFFGQGTRLTVV.

The chain uses TRBV6-5 and TRBJ2-7; D may be TRBD1 (5 bases). Germline CDR1 and CDR2: MNHEY and SVGAGI. The CDR3 has 13 residues. The V and J ends lost 6 bases and 3 bases respectively, with 12 bases between them. The CDR3 DNA reads as TGTGCCAGCAGCCAACACCAGGGCTACGAGCAGTACTTC. It codes for CASSQHQGYEQYF.

This clone has just one count. The V and J genes are TRBV27 and TRBJ2-7, with D unresolved. V lost 4 bases and J lost 0, with 4 bases in between. This CDR3 has 12 residues. Looked up from germline, CDR1 is MNHEY and CDR2 is SMNVEV (reference sequence). The CDR3 DNA sequence: TGTGCCAGCAGTTCCAACTCCTACGAGCAGTACTTC. Protein product: CASSSNSYEQYF.

This rearrangement joins TRBV19 to TRBJ2-4; D may be TRBD2 (5 bases). Trimming left V 4 bases short and J 7 bases short, with 11 bases between. The CDR3 is made up of 13 amino acids. Germline loops: CDR1 LNHDA, CDR2 SQIVND (reference sequence). CDR3 residues: CASSTGGRNIQYF. The CDR3 DNA is TGTGCCAGTAGTACAGGAGGACGGAACATTCAGTACTTC.

The chain is built from TRBV18 and TRBJ1-4, with D uncertain. The CDR3 has 13 amino acids. V was clipped by 3 bases and J by 5 bases, with 7 bases between them. Germline V gene data show CDR1 as KGHSH and CDR2 as LQKENI. CDR3 loop: CASSPSSNEKLFF. DNA for the CDR3: TGTGCCAGCTCACCGAGCTCGAATGAAAAACTGTTTTTT.

The chain has TRBV28 and TRBJ1-3; D is uncertain. The CDR3 sequence is 15 residues long. Germline CDR1 MDHEN, CDR2 SYDVKM. V lost 6 bases and J 0 bases, leaving 12 bases between the germline ends. CDR3 region: CASRTTALSGNTIYF. CDR3 DNA: TGTGCCAGCAGAACTACTGCTCTCTCTGGAAACACCATATATTTT.

V and J are TRBV4-3 and TRBJ2-3; 7 bases align to TRBD2. Germline V gene sequence: CDR1 LGHNA, CDR2 YSLEER. The CDR3 contains 15 residues. J lost 4 bases, V lost 4 bases, and 8 bases had no gene match. The CDR3 DNA sequence: TGCGCCAGCAGCCCCTACGCGGGGGAAGCAGATACGCAGTATTTT. Translating gives CASSPYAGEADTQYF.

This clone was observed a single time. The genes are TRBV27 and TRBJ2-3, with 10 bases that match TRBD2. V lost 9 bases, J lost 4 bases, and 10 bases stayed unmatched. Germline assignment: CDR1 MNHEY and CDR2 SMNVEV (reference sequence). The CDR3 spans 15 residues. CDR3 amino acids: CASARLAGGPDTQYF. For the CDR3, the DNA is TGTGCCAGTGCAAGATTAGCGGGGGGCCCAGATACGCAGTATTTT.

The genes are TRBV11-2 and TRBJ1-4, with D perhaps TRBD1 (5 bases). The V gene lost 1 base and the J gene lost 0 bases, with 6 bases spanning the gap. The germline V gene has CDR1 SGHAT and CDR2 FQNNGV. CDR3 length: 15 residues. CDR3 DNA: TGTGCCAGCAGCTTAGGGACATCAACTAATGAAAAACTGTTTTTT. Translated, it gives CASSLGTSTNEKLFF.

The sample holds one count of this clone. The CDR3: CASSSRTGGDTQYF. The DNA of the CDR3 is TGTGCCAGCAGCTCTCGGACTGGAGGAGATACGCAGTATTTT. V and J are TRBV9 and TRBJ2-3, with D perhaps TRBD2 (5 bases). The CDR3 has 14 residues. Per the germline V gene, CDR1 is SGDLS and CDR2 is YYNGEE. V lost 4 bases and J 5 bases, leaving 14 bases between the germline ends.

This rearrangement joins TRBV6-5 to TRBJ2-1; 9 bases map to TRBD2. J was trimmed by 3 bases and V by 6 bases; bases with no gene match: 3. CDR1 and CDR2 (germline): MNHEY, SVGAGI. The CDR3 contains 14 residues. The CDR3 region is CASSLAGFYNEQFF. CDR3 DNA: TGTGCCAGCAGCCTAGCGGGGTTCTACAATGAGCAGTTCTTC.